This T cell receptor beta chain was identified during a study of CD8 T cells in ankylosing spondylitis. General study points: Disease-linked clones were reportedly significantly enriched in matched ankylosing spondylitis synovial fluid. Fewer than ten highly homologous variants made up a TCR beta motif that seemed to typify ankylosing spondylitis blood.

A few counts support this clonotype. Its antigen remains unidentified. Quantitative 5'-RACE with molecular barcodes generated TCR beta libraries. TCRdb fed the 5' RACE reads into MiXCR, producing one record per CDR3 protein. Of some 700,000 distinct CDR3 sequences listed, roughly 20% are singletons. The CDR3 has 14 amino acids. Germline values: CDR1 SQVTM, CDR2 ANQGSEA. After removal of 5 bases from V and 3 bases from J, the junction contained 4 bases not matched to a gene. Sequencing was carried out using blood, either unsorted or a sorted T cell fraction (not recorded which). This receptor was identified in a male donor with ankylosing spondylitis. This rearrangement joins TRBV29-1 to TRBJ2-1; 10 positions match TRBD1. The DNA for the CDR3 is TGCAGCGTTAGACAGGGGGCGAACTACAATGAGCAGTTCTTC. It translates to CSVRQGANYNEQFF.